A selection of T cell receptor beta chains follows, all from one sample in a study of PD-1 blockade in classical Hodgkin lymphoma. Measured with immunoSEQ multiplex PCR; TCRdb has only the in-frame clones, and not every one. The table has about 6,500 clones, around 77% seen once. The sample in question was peripheral blood mononuclear cells (PBMCs), obtained at baseline. These TCRs come from a human donor with classical Hodgkin lymphoma. Both conserved end residues are trimmed from each CDR3.

V gene,CDR3 protein
TRBV6-6,ASNPGTGGHTEAF
TRBV16,ASSQSGQSLGYT
TRBV10-3,AISPNGNSGNTIY
TRBV28,ASSLSDGKYEQY
TRBV19,ASRRGTNNEKLF
TRBV30,ACRARGKLF
TRBV28,ASSTWTGGEEKLF
TRBV30,AWRVRSSANTEAF
TRBV19,ASMGGSGPRGQF
TRBV2,ASSGGRVSYSAEAF
TRBV5-4,ASRDRDRGGYGYT
TRBV7-3,ASSPQWGELF
TRBV6-1,ASRATGGFYNEQF
TRBV27,ASSLGSASFWDTQY
TRBV28,ASSLEGVDEQY
TRBV6-1,ASSGTGTYGYT
TRBV5-1,ASSLGQADEQY
TRBV6-5,ASRFTIQETQY
TRBV7-3,ASSLPVGFTTGELF
TRBV18,ASSDGTSNLYEQY
TRBV28,ASSLSGEMSETQY
TRBV13,ASSQTRLAGTLETQY
TRBV10-3,AISDAGNQPQH
TRBV7-3,ASSFREGDTQY
TRBV25-1,ASSEYSLAGGTDTQY
TRBV5-4,ASSLPKNYGYT
TRBV7-8,ASSFDRAGELF
TRBV20-1,SALLGFQF
TRBV5-1,ASSLGQGQYGYT
TRBV19,ASTSEGVVAF
TRBV5-1,ASSSGTSGNEQF
TRBV19,ASNNGVGSYEQY
TRBV7-9,ASSSGLAGAHPNTGELF
TRBV18,ASSPDSSGNTIY
TRBV7-6,ASSSSGSAKTQY
TRBV28,ASRGVPTSAHDADTQY
TRBV28,ASSRGIIQGWYGYT
TRBV9,ASSPLPGAGELF
TRBV19,ASTRQGAGGANVLT
TRBV28,ASSWGGVGYEQY
TRBV2,AGRPEVYTEAF
TRBV6-6,ASSYRQASNYGYT
TRBV5-1,ASSLGHGGNEKLF
TRBV16,ASSEQGAAGTEAF
TRBV14,ASSPLWGGSLKYEQY
TRBV7-6,ASSSLAGQETQY
TRBV7-9,ASSLHFEGPDTQY
TRBV2,ASSEGASVSYEQY
TRBV11-1,ASSPQTAYYEQY
TRBV11-2,ASSLNLWGGSSYNEQF
TRBV15,ATSSSRLPQH